Sequencing of this T cell receptor beta chain was carried out in a study of control samples from healthy donors and cancer patients. V dropped 1 base and J dropped 0 bases, with 16 bases sitting between them. Germline lookup yields CDR1 MGHRA and CDR2 YSYEKL. This CDR3 has 18 residues. Method: immunoSEQ multiplex PCR; TCRdb's copy keeps in-frame clones and lacks some. The sample yields approximately 190,000 clones, of which the top ten take up 2.2%. Sample: blood. The chain joins TRBV4-1 to TRBJ2-1; D possibly corresponds to TRBD2 (7 bases). This receptor was obtained from a woman in her 30s in good health. The CDR3: CASSQVGGGGRSYNEQFF. CDR3 sequence (DNA): TGCGCCAGCAGCCAAGTAGGAGGGGGGGGCCGCTCCTACAATGAGCAGTTCTTC.